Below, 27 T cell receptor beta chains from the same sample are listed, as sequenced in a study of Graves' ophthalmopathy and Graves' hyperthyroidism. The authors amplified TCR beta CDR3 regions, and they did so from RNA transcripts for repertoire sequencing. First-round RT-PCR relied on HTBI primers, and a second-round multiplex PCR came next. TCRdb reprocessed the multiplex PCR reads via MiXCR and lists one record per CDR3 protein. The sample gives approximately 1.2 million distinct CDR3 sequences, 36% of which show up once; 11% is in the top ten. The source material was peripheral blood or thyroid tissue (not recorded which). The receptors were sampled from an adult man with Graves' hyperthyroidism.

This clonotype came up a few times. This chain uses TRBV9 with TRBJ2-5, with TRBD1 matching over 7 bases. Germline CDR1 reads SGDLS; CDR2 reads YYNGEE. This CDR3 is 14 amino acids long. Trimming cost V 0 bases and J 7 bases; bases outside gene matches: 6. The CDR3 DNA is TGTGCCAGCAGCGTAGCTGTGACAGGGAGGACCCAGTACTTC. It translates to CASSVAVTGRTQYF. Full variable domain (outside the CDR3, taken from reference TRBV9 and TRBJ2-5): DSGVTQTPKHLITATGQRVTLRCSPRSGDLSVYWYQQSLDQGLQFLIQYYNGEERAKGNILERFSAQQFPDLHSELNLSSLELGDSALYFCASSVAVTGRTQYFGPGTRLLVL.

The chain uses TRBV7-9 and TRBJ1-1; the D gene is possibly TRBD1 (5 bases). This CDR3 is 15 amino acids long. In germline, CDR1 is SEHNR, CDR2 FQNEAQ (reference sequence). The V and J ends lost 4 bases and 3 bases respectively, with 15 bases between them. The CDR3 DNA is TGTGCCAGCAGCTATGGGGGGGGTTTCGACACTGAAGCTTTCTTT. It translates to CASSYGGGFDTEAFF.

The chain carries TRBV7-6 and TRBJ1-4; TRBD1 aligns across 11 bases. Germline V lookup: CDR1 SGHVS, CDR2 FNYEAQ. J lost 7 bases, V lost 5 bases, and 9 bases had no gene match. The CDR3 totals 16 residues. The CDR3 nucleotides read TGTGCCAGCAGCCCCGGGACAGGGGGGTTGGTTGAAAAACTGTTTTTT. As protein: CASSPGTGGLVEKLFF.

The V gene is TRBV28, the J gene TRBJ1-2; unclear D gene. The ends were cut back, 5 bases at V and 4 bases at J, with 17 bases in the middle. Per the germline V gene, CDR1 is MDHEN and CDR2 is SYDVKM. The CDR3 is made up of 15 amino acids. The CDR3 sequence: CASSVTEGIRYGYTF. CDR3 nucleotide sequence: TGTGCCAGCAGTGTTACGGAAGGGATCCGCTATGGCTACACCTTC.

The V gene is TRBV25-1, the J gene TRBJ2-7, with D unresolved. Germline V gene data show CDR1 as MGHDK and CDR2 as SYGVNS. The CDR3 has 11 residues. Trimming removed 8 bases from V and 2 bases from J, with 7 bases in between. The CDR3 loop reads CASPGPYEQYF. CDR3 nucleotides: TGTGCCAGCCCTGGTCCCTACGAGCAGTACTTC.

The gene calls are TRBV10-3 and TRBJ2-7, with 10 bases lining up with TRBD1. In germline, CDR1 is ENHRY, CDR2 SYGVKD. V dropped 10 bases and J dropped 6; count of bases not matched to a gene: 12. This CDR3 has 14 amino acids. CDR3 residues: CASRGRDRGSEQYF. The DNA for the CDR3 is TGTGCCAGCAGGGGCCGGGACAGGGGTTCCGAGCAGTACTTC.

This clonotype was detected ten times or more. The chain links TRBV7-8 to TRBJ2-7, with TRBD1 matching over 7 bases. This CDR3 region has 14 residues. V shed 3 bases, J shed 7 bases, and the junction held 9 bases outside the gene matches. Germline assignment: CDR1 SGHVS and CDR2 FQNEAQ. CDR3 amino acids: CASSFDRGPGEQYF. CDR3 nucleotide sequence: TGTGCCAGCAGCTTCGATAGGGGGCCGGGTGAGCAGTACTTC.

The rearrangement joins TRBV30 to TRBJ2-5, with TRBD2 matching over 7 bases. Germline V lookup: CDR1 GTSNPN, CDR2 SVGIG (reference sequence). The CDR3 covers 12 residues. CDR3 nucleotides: TGTGCGGTGGGAGGGCCGATAGAGACCCAGTACTTC. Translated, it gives CAVGGPIETQYF.

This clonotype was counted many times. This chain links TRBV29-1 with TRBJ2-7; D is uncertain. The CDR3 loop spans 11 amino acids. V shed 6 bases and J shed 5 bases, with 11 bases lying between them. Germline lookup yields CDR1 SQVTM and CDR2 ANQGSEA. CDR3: CSVARGHEQYF. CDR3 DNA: TGCAGCGTCGCGCGTGGGCACGAGCAGTACTTC.

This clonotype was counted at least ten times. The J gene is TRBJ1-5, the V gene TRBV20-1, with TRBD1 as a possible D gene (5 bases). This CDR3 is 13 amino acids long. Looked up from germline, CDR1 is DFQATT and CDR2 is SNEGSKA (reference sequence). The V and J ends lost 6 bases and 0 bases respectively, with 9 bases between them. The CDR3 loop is CSAGGGSNQPQHF. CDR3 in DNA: TGCAGTGCGGGTGGGGGTAGCAATCAGCCCCAGCATTTT.

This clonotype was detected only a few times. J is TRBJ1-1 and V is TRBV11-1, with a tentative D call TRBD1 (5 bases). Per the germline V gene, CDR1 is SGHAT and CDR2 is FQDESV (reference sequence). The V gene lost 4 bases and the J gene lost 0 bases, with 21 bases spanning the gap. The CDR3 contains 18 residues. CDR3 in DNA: TGTGCCAGCAGCTCTTCCGGTTGGGGGGAGACAATGAACACTGAAGCTTTCTTT. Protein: CASSSSGWGETMNTEAFF.

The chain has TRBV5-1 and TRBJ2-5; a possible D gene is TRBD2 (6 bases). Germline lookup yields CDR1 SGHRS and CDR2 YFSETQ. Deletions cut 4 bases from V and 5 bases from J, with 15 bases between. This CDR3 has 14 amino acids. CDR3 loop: CASSLPGRTETQYF. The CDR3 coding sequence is TGCGCCAGCAGCCTACCGGGGAGGACGGAGACCCAGTACTTC.

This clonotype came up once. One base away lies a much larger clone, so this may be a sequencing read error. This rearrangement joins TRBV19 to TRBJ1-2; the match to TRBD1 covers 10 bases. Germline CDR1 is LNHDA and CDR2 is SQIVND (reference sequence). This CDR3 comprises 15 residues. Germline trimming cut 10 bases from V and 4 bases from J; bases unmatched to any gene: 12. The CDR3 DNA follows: TGTGCCACACGGGACAGGGGTCCCCTTAGCTATGGCTACACCTTC. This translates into CATRDRGPLSYGYTF.

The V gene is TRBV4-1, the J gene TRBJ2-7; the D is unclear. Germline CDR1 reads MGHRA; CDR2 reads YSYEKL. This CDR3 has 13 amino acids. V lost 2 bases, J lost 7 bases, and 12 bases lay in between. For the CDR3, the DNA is TGCGCCAGCAGCCAAAGCCTCTCGTGGGAGCAGTACTTC. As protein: CASSQSLSWEQYF.

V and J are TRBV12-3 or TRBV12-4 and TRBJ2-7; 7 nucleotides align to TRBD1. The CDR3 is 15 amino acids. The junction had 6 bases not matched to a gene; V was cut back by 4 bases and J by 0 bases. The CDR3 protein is CASSSKWDSSYEQYF. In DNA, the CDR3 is TGTGCCAGCAGTTCCAAATGGGACAGCTCCTACGAGCAGTACTTC.

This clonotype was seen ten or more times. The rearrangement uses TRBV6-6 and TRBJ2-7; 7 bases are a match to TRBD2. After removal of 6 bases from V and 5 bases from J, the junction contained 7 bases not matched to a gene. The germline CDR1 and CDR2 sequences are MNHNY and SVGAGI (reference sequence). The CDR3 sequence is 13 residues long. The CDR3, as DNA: TGTGCCAGCAGATCCACTAGCGAGGACGAGCAGTACTTC. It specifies CASRSTSEDEQYF.

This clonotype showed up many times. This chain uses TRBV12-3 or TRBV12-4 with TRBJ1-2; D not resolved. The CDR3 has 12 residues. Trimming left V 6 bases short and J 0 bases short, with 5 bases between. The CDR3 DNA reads TGTGCCAGCAGCCGGGCTAACTATGGCTACACCTTC. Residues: CASSRANYGYTF.

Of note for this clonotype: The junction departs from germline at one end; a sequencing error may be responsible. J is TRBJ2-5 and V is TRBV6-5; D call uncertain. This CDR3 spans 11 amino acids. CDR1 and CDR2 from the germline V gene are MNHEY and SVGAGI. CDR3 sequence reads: CASSEGEAQYF. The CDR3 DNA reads TGCGCCAGCAGTGAAGGCGAGGCCCAGTACTTC.

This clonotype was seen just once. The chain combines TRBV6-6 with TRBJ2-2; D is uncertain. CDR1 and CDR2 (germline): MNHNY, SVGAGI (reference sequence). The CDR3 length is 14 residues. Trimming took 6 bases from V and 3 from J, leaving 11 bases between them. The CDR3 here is CASSPLWDTGELFF. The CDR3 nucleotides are TGTGCCAGCAGCCCTCTTTGGGACACCGGGGAGCTGTTTTTT.

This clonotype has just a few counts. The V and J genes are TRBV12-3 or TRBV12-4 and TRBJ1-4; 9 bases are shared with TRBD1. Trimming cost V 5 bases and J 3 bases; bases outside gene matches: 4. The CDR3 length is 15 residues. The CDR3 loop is CASSGTGGSNEKLFF. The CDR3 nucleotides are TGTGCCAGCAGTGGAACAGGGGGCTCTAATGAAAAACTGTTTTTT.

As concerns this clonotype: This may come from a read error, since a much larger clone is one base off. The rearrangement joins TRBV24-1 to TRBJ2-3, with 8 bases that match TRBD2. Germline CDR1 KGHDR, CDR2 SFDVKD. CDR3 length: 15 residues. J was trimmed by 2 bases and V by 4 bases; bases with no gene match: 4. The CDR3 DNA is TGTGCCACCAGTGAGGGTAGCGGGACCACAGATACGCAGTATTTT. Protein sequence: CATSEGSGTTDTQYF.

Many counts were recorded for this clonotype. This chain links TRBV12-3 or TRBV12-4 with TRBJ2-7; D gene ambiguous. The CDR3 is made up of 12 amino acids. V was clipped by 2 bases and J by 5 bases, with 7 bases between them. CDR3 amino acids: CASSLSLHEQYF. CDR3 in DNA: TGTGCCAGCAGTTTATCCTTACACGAGCAGTACTTC.

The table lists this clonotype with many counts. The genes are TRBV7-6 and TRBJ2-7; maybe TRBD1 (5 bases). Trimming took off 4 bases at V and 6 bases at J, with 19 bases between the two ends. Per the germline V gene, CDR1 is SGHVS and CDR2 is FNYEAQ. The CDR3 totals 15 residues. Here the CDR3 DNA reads TGTGCCAGCAGCTCCAACCAGGGCGTGGTGAGCGAGCAGTACTTC. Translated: CASSSNQGVVSEQYF.

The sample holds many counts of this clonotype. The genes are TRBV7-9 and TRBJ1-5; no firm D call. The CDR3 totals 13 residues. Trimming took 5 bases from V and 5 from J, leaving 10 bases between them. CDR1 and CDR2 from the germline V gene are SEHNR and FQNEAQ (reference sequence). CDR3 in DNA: TGTGCCAGCAGCCTAACGCAGGATCAGCCCCAGCATTTT. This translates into CASSLTQDQPQHF. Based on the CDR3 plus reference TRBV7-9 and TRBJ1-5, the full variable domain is DTGVSQNPRHKITKRGQNVTFRCDPISEHNRLYWYRQTLGQGPEFLTYFQNEAQLEKSRLLSDRFSAERPKGSFSTLEIQRTEQGDSAMYLCASSLTQDQPQHFGDGTRLSIL.

The CDR3 reads CASTPGGVWGYTF. The CDR3 DNA follows: TGTGCCAGCACCCCGGGGGGGGTTTGGGGCTACACCTTC. J is TRBJ1-2 and V is TRBV7-8; the D gene is possibly TRBD1 (5 bases). The CDR3 length is 13 residues. V lost 7 bases and J 8 bases, leaving 17 bases between the germline ends. Looked up from germline, CDR1 is SGHVS and CDR2 is FQNEAQ.

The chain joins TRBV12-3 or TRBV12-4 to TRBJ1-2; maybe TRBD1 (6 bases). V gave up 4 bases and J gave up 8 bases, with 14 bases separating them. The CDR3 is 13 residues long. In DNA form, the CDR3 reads TGTGCCAGCAGTTCCCGGGGGGCCTTAGGCTACACCTTC. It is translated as CASSSRGALGYTF.

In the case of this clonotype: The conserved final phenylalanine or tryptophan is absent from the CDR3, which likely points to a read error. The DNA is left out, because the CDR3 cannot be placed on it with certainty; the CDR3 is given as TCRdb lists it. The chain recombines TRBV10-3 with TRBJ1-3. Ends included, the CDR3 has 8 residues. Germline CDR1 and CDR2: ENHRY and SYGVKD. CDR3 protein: CAISESIA.